The 4 T cell receptor beta chains presented below share a single source sample, sequenced in a study of PD-1 blockade in classical Hodgkin lymphoma. Every one of the patients relapsed after autologous stem cell transplantation (brentuximab vedotin exposure was variable). Repertoires were generated with immunoSEQ multiplex PCR, while TCRdb's copy carries only in-frame clones and drops some. The sample has some 23,000 clones; 71% are singletons. Sequencing was performed on peripheral blood mononuclear cells (PBMCs), taken at baseline. These receptors originate from a human donor with classical Hodgkin lymphoma.

This clone was observed a few times. This chain connects TRBV9 to TRBJ1-6; tentative D call: TRBD1 (5 bases). The germline V gene has CDR1 SGDLS and CDR2 YYNGEE. The V and J ends lost 4 bases and 7 bases respectively, with 12 bases between them. There are 14 residues in the CDR3. The CDR3 protein is CASSRDGENSPLHF. CDR3 DNA sequence: TGTGCCAGCAGCCGGGACGGGGAGAATTCACCCCTCCACTTT.

The chain joins TRBV28 to TRBJ2-7; 13 bases align to TRBD2. With 4 bases clipped from V and 6 bases from J, the junction kept 12 bases outside the gene matches. CDR1 is MDHEN, CDR2 SYDVKM, per germline. This CDR3 has 17 residues. The CDR3 DNA reads TGTGCCAGCAGTTCTCTGACTAGCGGGGGGCCGTATGGCGAGCAGTACGTC. Translated, it gives CASSSLTSGGPYGEQYV.

The chain has TRBV6-5 and TRBJ2-3; D may be TRBD1 (6 bases). The length of the CDR3 is 13 residues. V was cut by 6 bases and J by 3 bases, with 10 bases left in between. The germline V gene has CDR1 MNHEY and CDR2 SVGAGI. CDR3 nucleotide sequence: TGTGCCAGCAGAAAACAGGGTACAGATACGCAGTATTTT. The encoded protein is CASRKQGTDTQYF.

V gene TRBV29-1 combines with J gene TRBJ1-3; 9 positions match TRBD1. There are 14 residues in the CDR3. Germline CDR1 is SQVTM and CDR2 is ANQGSEA. With 3 bases clipped from V and 9 bases from J, the junction kept 9 bases outside the gene matches. CDR3: CSVEGQGKRSTIYF. The CDR3 DNA sequence: TGCAGCGTTGAGGGACAGGGCAAAAGAAGCACCATATATTTT. Using reference TRBV29-1 and TRBJ1-3 for the parts outside the CDR3, the full variable domain is SAVISQKPSRDICQRGTSLTIQCQVDSQVTMMFWYRQQPGQSLTLIATANQGSEATYESGFVIDKFPISRPNLTFSTLTVSNMSPEDSSIYLCSVEGQGKRSTIYFGEGSWLTVV.